Shown below are 7 T cell receptor beta chains from a single sample sequenced in a study of blood T cell repertoires in COVID-19. Assay: immunoSEQ multiplex PCR; the TCRdb copy retains only in-frame clones and omits some. Here the sample spans 250,000 to 300,000 clones, approximately 90% being singletons. Sequencing input: peripheral blood. The source is a woman aged 25 to 39 with COVID-19, enrolled during active disease.

V gene TRBV6-5 combines with J gene TRBJ1-3; D uncertain. The germline V gene has CDR1 MNHEY and CDR2 SVGAGI. The V and J ends lost 7 bases and 0 bases respectively, with 13 bases between them. The CDR3 is 15 amino acids. The CDR3 sequence is CASNSDGISGNTIYF. In DNA form, the CDR3 reads TGTGCCAGCAACTCGGACGGGATCTCTGGAAACACCATATATTTT.

The chain joins TRBV19 to TRBJ2-2; 8 nucleotides match TRBD1. The CDR3 loop spans 15 amino acids. V gave up 7 bases and J gave up 6 bases; unmatched junction bases: 10. Germline V gives CDR1 LNHDA, CDR2 SQIVND (reference sequence). The CDR3 sequence: CASKRDRIAAGELFF. The CDR3 coding sequence is TGTGCCAGTAAAAGGGACAGGATCGCCGCCGGGGAGCTGTTTTTT.

V is TRBV7-2 and J is TRBJ1-4; TRBD1 agrees at 10 bases. CDR1 and CDR2 (germline): SGHTA, FQGNSA. With V trimmed by 4 bases and J by 3 bases, 5 bases remained unmatched. The CDR3 extends over 16 amino acids. The CDR3 DNA reads as TGTGCCAGCAGCTCTGGGGACAGGGGCGCTAATGAAAAACTGTTTTTT. Encoded protein: CASSSGDRGANEKLFF.

CDR3 sequence reads: CASSIGQGARHGYTF. CDR3 DNA: TGTGCCAGTAGTATCGGTCAGGGGGCCAGACATGGCTACACCTTC. The chain carries TRBV19 and TRBJ1-2, with 8 nucleotides matching TRBD1. The V segment lost 3 bases and the J segment 6 bases; nucleotides outside the gene matches: 9. The CDR3 loop spans 15 amino acids. The V gene's germline CDR1 is LNHDA and CDR2 SQIVND (reference sequence).

The chain recombines TRBV9 with TRBJ1-6; D call uncertain. The ends were cut back, 3 bases at V and 7 bases at J, with 11 bases in the middle. The CDR3 sequence is 14 residues long. The V gene's germline CDR1 is SGDLS and CDR2 YYNGEE. CDR3 loop: CASSAGLFNSPLHF. In DNA form, the CDR3 reads TGTGCCAGCAGCGCTGGACTCTTCAATTCACCCCTCCACTTT. The full variable domain, with the rest looked up from reference TRBV9 and TRBJ1-6, is DSGVTQTPKHLITATGQRVTLRCSPRSGDLSVYWYQQSLDQGLQFLIQYYNGEERAKGNILERFSAQQFPDLHSELNLSSLELGDSALYFCASSAGLFNSPLHFGNGTRLTVT.

This clone appeared a single time. This chain connects TRBV7-9 to TRBJ1-1, with D perhaps TRBD1 (6 bases). CDR1 and CDR2 from the germline V gene are SEHNR and FQNEAQ (reference sequence). The CDR3 loop spans 15 amino acids. Between the trimmed V and J ends, which lost 1 base and 3 bases, there was a span of 12 bases. CDR3: CASSLVAGVHTEAFF. In DNA form, the CDR3 reads TGTGCCAGCAGCTTAGTGGCAGGGGTCCACACTGAAGCTTTCTTT.

The chain has TRBV19 and TRBJ2-1; 7 nucleotides agree with TRBD1. After removal of 5 bases from V and 4 bases from J, the junction contained 5 bases not matched to a gene. CDR3 length: 14 amino acids. Germline CDR1 reads LNHDA; CDR2 reads SQIVND (reference sequence). The CDR3 here is CASSPGTVYNEQFF. CDR3 in DNA: TGTGCCAGTAGTCCTGGGACAGTATACAATGAGCAGTTCTTC.